The 21 T cell receptor beta chains below come from one sample, sequenced in a study of T cell repertoires in urothelial bladder cancer. The data were produced by immunoSEQ multiplex PCR, yet TCRdb's version contains in-frame clones alone and is incomplete. The sample lists over 10,000 clones; 60% to 75% were seen once. Sequenced: tumor-infiltrating cells from bladder cancer. Receptor source: a human donor with urothelial carcinoma.

The chain carries TRBV7-3 and TRBJ2-5, with D perhaps assigned TRBD1 or TRBD2 (5 bases each). Trimming cost V 1 base and J 1 base, with 10 bases left between them. Germline lookup yields CDR1 SGHTA and CDR2 FQGTGA. This CDR3 spans 15 amino acids. CDR3 loop: CASSLSWGPQETQYF. The CDR3 DNA reads TGTGCCAGCAGCTTAAGTTGGGGACCCCAAGAGACCCAGTACTTC.

The rearrangement links TRBV18 to TRBJ1-1; TRBD1 is a possible D gene (6 bases). The CDR3 runs to 14 residues. V lost 3 bases, J lost 3 bases, and 11 bases lay in between. The germline CDR1 and CDR2 sequences are KGHSH and LQKENI. CDR3 in amino acids: CASSPYREDTEAFF. The CDR3 DNA follows: TGTGCCAGCTCACCGTACAGGGAGGACACTGAAGCTTTCTTT. The variable domain in full, completed from reference TRBV18 and TRBJ1-1, reads NAGVMQNPRHLVRRRGQEARLRCSPMKGHSHVYWYRQLPEEGLKFMVYLQKENIIDESGMPKERFSAEFPKEGPSILRIQQVVRGDSAAYFCASSPYREDTEAFFGQGTRLTVV.

The chain couples TRBV6-6 to TRBJ1-1, with D possibly being TRBD1 (5 bases). CDR3 size: 14 residues. V shed 2 bases and J shed 2 bases, with 9 bases lying between them. From germline, CDR1 is MNHNY and CDR2 SVGAGI (reference sequence). This CDR3 is CASSYGADNTEAFF. In DNA, the CDR3 is TGTGCCAGCAGTTACGGGGCAGATAACACTGAAGCTTTCTTT.

This clone has just a few counts. The chain joins TRBV5-4 to TRBJ1-4; D is unclear. V dropped 6 bases and J dropped 3 bases, with 12 bases sitting between them. Germline CDR1 SGHNT, CDR2 YYREEE (reference sequence). There are 14 residues in the CDR3. The CDR3, as DNA: TGTGCCAGCACCAGCCGTGGGGCTAATGAAAAACTGTTTTTT. It translates to CASTSRGANEKLFF.

The chain is built from TRBV5-1 and TRBJ1-2, with D perhaps matching TRBD1 (5 bases). Trimming cost V 0 bases and J 8 bases, with 17 bases left between them. The CDR3 totals 15 residues. Germline V gives CDR1 SGHRS, CDR2 YFSETQ. The DNA for the CDR3 is TGCGCCAGCAGCTTGGGTGACAGTAGCAAGAGGGGCTACACCTTC. Translating gives CASSLGDSSKRGYTF.

This chain links TRBV5-4 with TRBJ1-2, with TRBD1 matching 7 bases. The CDR3 runs 13 residues. Losses at the gene ends were 4 bases for V and 5 bases for J; bases not matched to a gene: 5. The germline CDR1 and CDR2 sequences are SGHNT and YYREEE (reference sequence). For the CDR3, the DNA is TGTGCCAGCAGCAGAGGGACAGTTTATGGCTACACCTTC. It yields the protein CASSRGTVYGYTF.

The chain links TRBV5-6 to TRBJ2-3; 7 bases agree with TRBD2. J gave up 5 bases and V 0 bases, and 9 bases lay outside the gene matches. The CDR3 covers 16 residues. Germline-derived CDR1 and CDR2 are SGHDT and YYEEEE. CDR3 residues: CASSLVMAGEGDTQYF. CDR3 DNA sequence: TGTGCCAGCAGCTTGGTGATGGCGGGGGAGGGAGATACGCAGTATTTT.

This chain links TRBV7-2 with TRBJ1-1, with 10 bases fitting TRBD1. After removal of 3 bases from V and 11 bases from J, the junction contained 6 bases not matched to a gene. The germline V gene encodes CDR1 SGHTA and CDR2 FQGNSA. The CDR3 runs 13 residues. The CDR3 coding sequence is TGTGCCAGCAGCTTTGGACAGGGGGTATTGGCTTTCTTT. Translation: CASSFGQGVLAFF.

This clone was observed a handful of times. The genes are TRBV19 and TRBJ1-4; the D is unclear. The V and J ends lost 3 bases and 2 bases respectively, with 13 bases between them. Germline CDR1 reads LNHDA; CDR2 reads SQIVND (reference sequence). CDR3 length equals 16 residues. Written as DNA, the CDR3 is TGTGCCAGTAGTATGTATCGACCGGAGACTAATGAAAAACTGTTTTTT. Encoded protein: CASSMYRPETNEKLFF. Variable domain in full (rest from reference TRBV19 and TRBJ1-4): DGGITQSPKYLFRKEGQNVTLSCEQNLNHDAMYWYRQDPGQGLRLIYYSQIVNDFQKGDIAEGYSVSREKKESFPLTVTSAQKNPTAFYLCASSMYRPETNEKLFFGSGTQLSVL.

This clone was seen only once. V usage is TRBV29-1 and J usage is TRBJ2-1; TRBD1 matches 7 bases. The CDR3 runs to 11 residues. After removal of 7 bases from V and 9 bases from J, the junction contained 6 bases not matched to a gene. From germline, CDR1 is SQVTM and CDR2 ANQGSEA. Here the CDR3 reads CSALRGTEQFF. In nucleotides, the CDR3 is TGCAGCGCTCTCAGGGGGACTGAGCAGTTCTTC.

This rearrangement joins TRBV28 to TRBJ1-5, with 9 nucleotides matching TRBD1. The V and J ends lost 7 bases and 7 bases, in that order; junction bases with no gene match: 11. The CDR3 sequence is 15 residues long. CDR1 MDHEN and CDR2 SYDVKM come from the germline V gene. CDR3 sequence: CASNPDRGGRQPQHF. The CDR3 DNA reads TGTGCCAGCAACCCGGACAGGGGAGGAAGACAGCCCCAGCATTTT.

V and J are TRBV10-3 and TRBJ2-2; TRBD2 agrees at 9 bases. The V and J ends lost 10 bases and 3 bases, in that order; junction bases with no gene match: 3. Germline CDR1 reads ENHRY; CDR2 reads SYGVKD. The CDR3 runs to 13 residues. The CDR3 region is CATLAGYTGELFF. For the CDR3, the DNA is TGTGCCACCCTAGCGGGGTACACCGGGGAGCTGTTTTTT.

The genes are TRBV6-5 and TRBJ1-1, with D possibly being TRBD1 (6 bases). Germline V lookup: CDR1 MNHEY, CDR2 SVGAGI. V dropped 5 bases and J dropped 0 bases, with 13 bases sitting between them. CDR3 size: 15 residues. CDR3 region: CASSPTGSMNTEAFF. CDR3 DNA sequence: TGTGCCAGCAGTCCTACAGGGTCCATGAACACTGAAGCTTTCTTT.

The CDR3 here is CASSQLAGLQETQYF. The CDR3 DNA sequence: TGTGCCAGCAGCCAACTAGCGGGCCTCCAAGAGACCCAGTACTTC. The chain employs TRBV7-6 and TRBJ2-5; TRBD2 matches at 9 bases. Per germline, CDR1 SGHVS and CDR2 FNYEAQ. The CDR3 totals 15 residues. The trim removed 5 bases at V and 1 base at J, leaving 5 bases unmatched.

This chain uses TRBV5-1 with TRBJ2-3; a possible D gene is TRBD1 (5 bases). CDR1 and CDR2 (germline): SGHRS, YFSETQ. With 0 bases removed from V and 11 bases from J, the gap between germline ends came to 10 bases. The CDR3 extends over 12 amino acids. This CDR3 reads CASSLADNKQYF. Here the CDR3 DNA reads TGCGCCAGCAGCTTGGCGGACAACAAGCAGTATTTT.

The V gene is TRBV2, the J gene TRBJ1-3; D remains unclear. The germline gives CDR1 SNHLY, CDR2 FYNNEI. This CDR3 has 15 residues. V was cut by 4 bases and J by 3 bases, with 13 bases left in between. CDR3 sequence reads: CASSAGQRGGNTIYF. CDR3 nucleotide sequence: TGTGCCAGCAGTGCCGGCCAGCGGGGTGGAAACACCATATATTTT.

The gene calls are TRBV6-5 and TRBJ1-1; D unclear. The CDR3 length is 14 residues. V lost 6 bases to trimming and J lost 4 bases, with 15 bases between them. Germline CDR1 MNHEY, CDR2 SVGAGI. CDR3 in amino acids: CASRPRPPGTEAFF. The DNA of the CDR3 is TGTGCCAGCAGACCCCGACCCCCGGGCACTGAAGCTTTCTTT.

This clone came up a few times. The rearrangement links TRBV7-6 to TRBJ2-1, with 8 bases that match TRBD1. This CDR3 region has 13 residues. From germline, CDR1 is SGHVS and CDR2 FNYEAQ. The V and J ends lost 5 bases and 7 bases, in that order; junction bases with no gene match: 4. The CDR3 sequence is CASSAGQGNEQFF. CDR3 nucleotide sequence: TGTGCCAGCAGCGCCGGACAGGGAAATGAGCAGTTCTTC.

The chain links TRBV5-4 to TRBJ1-2; TRBD1 might be the D (6 bases). This CDR3 spans 14 amino acids. V gave up 0 bases and J gave up 9 bases, with 15 bases separating them. CDR1 and CDR2 from the germline V gene are SGHNT and YYREEE (reference sequence). The CDR3 sequence: CASSLDRAAVRYTF. The CDR3 DNA sequence: TGTGCCAGCAGCTTGGACAGGGCGGCGGTTCGCTACACCTTC.

The table lists this clone with a few counts. This chain joins TRBV5-6 and TRBJ2-7, with D perhaps TRBD1 (6 bases). The CDR3 consists of 14 residues. V lost 2 bases to trimming and J lost 6 bases, with 15 bases between them. Germline values: CDR1 SGHDT, CDR2 YYEEEE. The CDR3 DNA sequence: TGTGCCAGCAGCTTCAAACAGGGACGTTCCGAGCAGTACTTC. Translating it yields CASSFKQGRSEQYF.

The V gene is TRBV19, the J gene TRBJ2-7; D gene uncertain. The CDR3 totals 13 residues. Germline values: CDR1 LNHDA, CDR2 SQIVND (reference sequence). The V end lost 6 bases, the J end lost 4 bases, and 13 bases lay between the germline ends. The CDR3 DNA reads TGTGCCAGTAGAGGACGCGATAAGTACGAGCAGTACTTC. This gives the protein CASRGRDKYEQYF.